This T cell receptor beta chain was documented in a study of T cell changes during pregnancy in multiple sclerosis. This CDR3 comprises 14 residues. V dropped 2 bases and J dropped 7; count of bases not matched to a gene: 8. The germline V gene encodes CDR1 MGHRA and CDR2 YSYEKL. TCRdb keeps only in-frame clones here, not all; method: immunoSEQ multiplex PCR. Of about 40,000 clones in the sample, nearly 90% were seen once. The chain combines TRBV4-1 with TRBJ2-7, with TRBD2 matching 7 bases. Sample: CD4+ T cells from peripheral blood mononuclear cells, taken in the first trimester of pregnancy. The sequence was collected from a female donor with multiple sclerosis, enrolled in a pregnancy study. CDR3 in DNA: TGCGCCAGCAGCCAAATAGGTCTAGCGGATGAGCAGTACTTC. It codes for CASSQIGLADEQYF.